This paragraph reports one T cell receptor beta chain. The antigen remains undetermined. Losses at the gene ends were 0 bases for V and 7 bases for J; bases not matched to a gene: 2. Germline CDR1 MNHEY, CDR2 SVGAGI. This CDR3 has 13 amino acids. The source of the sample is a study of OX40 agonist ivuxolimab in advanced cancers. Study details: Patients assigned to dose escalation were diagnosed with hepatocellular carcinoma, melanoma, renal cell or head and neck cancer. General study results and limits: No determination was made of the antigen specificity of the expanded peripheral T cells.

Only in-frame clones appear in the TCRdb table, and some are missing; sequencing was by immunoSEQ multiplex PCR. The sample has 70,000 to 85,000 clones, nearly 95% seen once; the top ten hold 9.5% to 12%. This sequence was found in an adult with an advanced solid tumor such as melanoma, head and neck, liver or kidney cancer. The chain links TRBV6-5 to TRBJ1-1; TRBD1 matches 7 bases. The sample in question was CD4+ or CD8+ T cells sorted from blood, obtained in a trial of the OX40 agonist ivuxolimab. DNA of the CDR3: TGTGCCAGCAGTTACTCCGGGACAGATGAAGCTTTCTTT. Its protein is CASSYSGTDEAFF.